The 30 T cell receptor beta chains below come from one sample, sequenced in a study of blood T cell repertoires in COVID-19. Libraries were prepared by immunoSEQ multiplex PCR; TCRdb keeps only in-frame clonotypes and omits some of them. The repertoire consists of about 200,000 clones, with almost 85% occurring once and the leading ten covering about 8%. The sequencing sample was made of peripheral blood. These receptors all come from a woman in her fifties or sixties with active or convalescent COVID-19.

The chain employs TRBV2 and TRBJ1-3; no reliable D call. Germline lookup yields CDR1 SNHLY and CDR2 FYNNEI. Between the trimmed V and J ends, which lost 0 bases and 2 bases, there was a span of 11 bases. The CDR3 sequence is 16 residues long. In DNA form, the CDR3 reads TGTGCCAGCAGTGAAGCGCTTCGGGTGGCTGGAAACACCATATATTTT. Protein: CASSEALRVAGNTIYF.

A note on this clone: Other DNA sequences in the same sample also yield this CDR3. The genes are TRBV5-1 and TRBJ2-3; the match to TRBD2 covers 8 bases. This CDR3 comprises 14 residues. Germline V gene sequence: CDR1 SGHRS, CDR2 YFSETQ. V lost 1 base and J lost 4; bases outside the gene matches: 2. This CDR3 is CASSLSSGADTQYF. CDR3 coding DNA: TGCGCCAGCAGCTTGAGTAGCGGGGCAGATACGCAGTATTTT.

The genes are TRBV18 and TRBJ1-5; D may be TRBD1 (6 bases). V was pared by 5 bases and J by 3 bases, with 14 bases between. Per germline, CDR1 KGHSH and CDR2 LQKENI. The CDR3 sequence is 15 residues long. The CDR3 is CASSALGGDNQPQHF. CDR3 nucleotides: TGTGCCAGCTCAGCCCTAGGGGGGGACAATCAGCCCCAGCATTTT.

This chain links TRBV10-1 with TRBJ1-4, with D perhaps matching TRBD1 (6 bases). V was cut by 11 bases and J by 8 bases, with 18 bases left in between. The CDR3 totals 13 residues. Germline V gives CDR1 WNHNN, CDR2 SYGVQD (reference sequence). Here the CDR3 DNA reads TGCGCCCCCAGGGGCAGGGTTAACGAAAAACTGTTTTTT. Translating it yields CAPRGRVNEKLFF.

The genes are TRBV24-1 and TRBJ2-3, with 12 positions matching TRBD2. Trimming cost V 2 bases and J 0 bases; bases outside gene matches: 2. The CDR3 covers 17 residues. Germline V CDR1 and CDR2: KGHDR, SFDVKD. The CDR3 protein is CATSDWTSGTSTDTQYF. The CDR3 DNA reads TGTGCCACCAGTGATTGGACTAGCGGGACCAGCACAGATACGCAGTATTTT.

J is TRBJ2-5 and V is TRBV9; TRBD1 matches at 10 bases. Germline V gene data show CDR1 as SGDLS and CDR2 as YYNGEE. This CDR3 spans 16 amino acids. Trimming removed 2 bases from V and 5 bases from J; junction bases left unmatched: 9. The CDR3: CASSVGTGAWRETQYF. For the CDR3, the DNA is TGTGCCAGCAGCGTCGGGACAGGGGCTTGGCGGGAGACCCAGTACTTC.

The CDR3 nucleotides read TGTGCCAGCAGTGCACAGGGGAGTAGCACAGATACGCAGTATTTT. Its translation: CASSAQGSSTDTQYF. The gene calls are TRBV25-1 and TRBJ2-3, with TRBD1 identical over 7 bases. After removal of 4 bases from V and 0 bases from J, the junction contained 4 bases not matched to a gene. This CDR3 region has 15 residues. The germline V gene encodes CDR1 MGHDK and CDR2 SYGVNS.

CDR3 protein: CASSYEGGTSPLHF. In DNA, the CDR3 is TGTGCCAGCAGTTACGAAGGGGGCACTTCACCCCTCCACTTT. V is TRBV6-5 and J is TRBJ1-6; TRBD1 agrees at 7 bases. Germline V gene sequence: CDR1 MNHEY, CDR2 SVGAGI. The CDR3 totals 14 residues. After removal of 2 bases from V and 9 bases from J, the junction contained 4 bases not matched to a gene.

The chain carries TRBV5-8 and TRBJ1-6; D gene uncertain. The CDR3 length is 16 residues. The germline gives CDR1 SGHTS, CDR2 YDEGEE. V gave up 4 bases and J gave up 11 bases, with 22 bases separating them. The CDR3, as DNA: TGTGCCAGCAGCCTCACCTCTCAAGGCTTTCTAGCACCCCTCCACTTT. This sequence encodes CASSLTSQGFLAPLHF. The entire variable domain, with the rest obtained from reference TRBV5-8 and TRBJ1-6, is as follows: EAGVTQSPTHLIKTRGQQATLRCSPISGHTSVYWYQQALGLGLQFLLWYDEGEERNRGNFPPRFSGRQFPNYSSELNVNALELEDSALYLCASSLTSQGFLAPLHFGNGTRLTVT.

This chain joins TRBV30 and TRBJ2-7; D is ambiguous. The V end lost 1 base, the J end lost 6 bases, and 7 bases lay between the germline ends. CDR3 size: 11 residues. Germline values: CDR1 GTSNPN, CDR2 SVGIG (reference sequence). The chain's CDR3 is CAWSGASEQYF. DNA for the CDR3: TGTGCCTGGAGTGGGGCGAGCGAGCAGTACTTC.

V and J are TRBV24-1 and TRBJ2-1, with D maybe TRBD1 (5 bases). Germline CDR1 reads KGHDR; CDR2 reads SFDVKD. The CDR3 covers 13 residues. With 8 bases removed from V and 4 bases from J, the gap between germline ends came to 11 bases. This CDR3 reads CATTTGSYNEQFF. The CDR3 region has the DNA TGTGCCACCACTACAGGATCATACAATGAGCAGTTCTTC.

The gene calls are TRBV28 and TRBJ1-4; possible D gene TRBD1, 6 bases. CDR3 length equals 15 residues. The V and J ends lost 8 bases and 6 bases respectively, with 19 bases between them. Per germline, CDR1 MDHEN and CDR2 SYDVKM. Written as DNA, the CDR3 is TGTGCCAGCTCCGCCAGGGGACGGGTTCATGAAAAACTGTTTTTT. It encodes CASSARGRVHEKLFF.

This clone has just one count. The chain joins TRBV3-1 (or the pseudogene TRBV3-2) to TRBJ2-5; TRBD2 might be the D (5 bases). CDR3 length: 14 residues. V lost 3 bases to trimming and J lost 0 bases, with 8 bases between them. Germline V gene lookup returns CDR1 LGHDT and CDR2 YNNKEL (reference sequence). The CDR3 loop reads CASSQDWYQETQYF. DNA for the CDR3: TGTGCCAGCAGCCAGGACTGGTACCAAGAGACCCAGTACTTC.

The V call is TRBV2, the J call TRBJ2-1, with 7 bases aligning to TRBD1. The V gene's germline CDR1 is SNHLY and CDR2 FYNNEI. The CDR3 contains 14 residues. V gave up 5 bases and J gave up 9 bases; unmatched junction bases: 10. The CDR3 region has the DNA TGTGCCAGCAGTCAGGACAGGAGTGAGTTTGAGCAGTTCTTC. Its protein product is CASSQDRSEFEQFF.

This clone has a single count. This sequence joins TRBV12-3 or TRBV12-4 and TRBJ2-1, with a possible D match to TRBD2 (5 bases). The CDR3 runs to 13 residues. V was trimmed by 7 bases and J by 8 bases, leaving 15 bases between them. The CDR3 bases are TGTGCCAGCACTCGATCCAAGGACTATGAGCAGTTCTTC. Translating it yields CASTRSKDYEQFF.

This clone was detected once. This chain connects TRBV28 to TRBJ2-6; TRBD2 aligns across 8 bases. Germline V gene sequence: CDR1 MDHEN, CDR2 SYDVKM. The CDR3 extends over 19 amino acids. V lost 3 bases, J lost 4 bases, and 14 bases stayed unmatched. This CDR3 is CASSFVRDGRVSGANVLTF. The CDR3 DNA follows: TGTGCCAGCAGTTTTGTAAGGGACGGGAGGGTCTCGGGGGCCAACGTCCTGACTTTC.

The chain joins TRBV27 to TRBJ2-2, with TRBD1 matching 8 bases. The CDR3 runs 17 residues. Losses at the gene ends were 5 bases for V and 4 bases for J; bases not matched to a gene: 12. CDR1 is MNHEY, CDR2 SMNVEV, per germline (reference sequence). DNA of the CDR3: TGTGCCAGCAGTCGACAGGGGACGCCTTCTCCCACCGGGGAGCTGTTTTTT. Translation: CASSRQGTPSPTGELFF.

The chain has TRBV2 and TRBJ1-6, with D possibly being TRBD1 (6 bases). The CDR3 runs to 13 residues. Germline V gives CDR1 SNHLY, CDR2 FYNNEI. V was pared by 7 bases and J by 6 bases, with 10 bases between. CDR3 in DNA: TGTGCCAGCACCAGGACAGTTAATTCACCCCTCCACTTT. Translation: CASTRTVNSPLHF.

The chain employs TRBV7-2 and TRBJ1-2; 11 nucleotides line up with TRBD1. This CDR3 contains 15 residues. CDR1 and CDR2 from the germline V gene are SGHTA and FQGNSA. V lost 5 bases to trimming and J lost 4 bases; unmatched junction nucleotides: 6. CDR3 nucleotides: TGTGCCAGCAGCCTAGGCGGGACAGGGGGCTATGGCTACACCTTC. Translation: CASSLGGTGGYGYTF.

The V gene is TRBV30, the J gene TRBJ1-2, with D perhaps TRBD1 (5 bases). The CDR3 consists of 14 residues. Trimming pared 3 bases from V and 8 bases from J, leaving 19 bases between. CDR1 and CDR2 (germline): GTSNPN, SVGIG (reference sequence). The CDR3 DNA reads as TGTGCCTGGAGCCCCTGGGGCCCCGGGCAAGGCTACACCTTC. It yields the protein CAWSPWGPGQGYTF.

The V gene is TRBV28, the J gene TRBJ2-4, with no clear D. From germline, CDR1 is MDHEN and CDR2 SYDVKM. The CDR3 has 14 residues. Trimming took off 10 bases at V and 0 bases at J, with 13 bases between the two ends. CDR3: CATTTTEAKNIQYF. In nucleotides, the CDR3 is TGTGCCACCACTACTACCGAAGCCAAAAACATTCAGTACTTC.

The chain couples TRBV19 to TRBJ2-1; D is unclear. Per germline, CDR1 LNHDA and CDR2 SQIVND (reference sequence). There are 13 residues in the CDR3. Trimming removed 9 bases at V and 0 bases at J, with 9 bases between. CDR3 region: CASGASSYNEQFF. In DNA form, the CDR3 reads TGTGCCAGCGGAGCGAGCTCCTACAATGAGCAGTTCTTC.

In this sample, this clone turned up a few times. The chain couples TRBV2 to TRBJ2-3; weak D call: TRBD1 (6 bases). CDR1 and CDR2 (germline): SNHLY, FYNNEI. V lost 3 bases and J lost 3, with 13 bases in between. This CDR3 is 15 amino acids long. The CDR3 is CASSDWGLGTDTQYF. The CDR3 DNA reads as TGTGCCAGCAGTGATTGGGGGCTAGGTACAGATACGCAGTATTTT.

The chain combines TRBV5-4 with TRBJ2-1; TRBD2 matches at 8 bases. Germline V gene lookup returns CDR1 SGHNT and CDR2 YYREEE (reference sequence). CDR3 length: 15 amino acids. V trimming: 1 base; J trimming: 6 bases; junction bases outside the gene matches: 6. For the CDR3, the DNA is TGTGCCAGCAGCTTGTTAGCGGGATATCGCAATGAGCAGTTCTTC. This encodes CASSLLAGYRNEQFF.

J is TRBJ2-3 and V is TRBV2, with 10 bases lining up with TRBD2. The CDR3 contains 18 residues. Trimming at V came to 4 bases and at J to 0 bases, leaving 10 bases not matched to a gene. CDR1 and CDR2 from the germline V gene are SNHLY and FYNNEI. In DNA form, the CDR3 reads TGTGCCAGCAGTGCATTTCGGACTAGCGGACTTAGCACAGATACGCAGTATTTT. It encodes CASSAFRTSGLSTDTQYF.

The chain joins TRBV6-6 to TRBJ1-4; a possible D gene is TRBD1 (5 bases). From germline, CDR1 is MNHNY and CDR2 SVGAGI (reference sequence). V lost 6 bases to trimming and J lost 8 bases, with 16 bases between them. The CDR3 covers 14 residues. The CDR3 loop reads CASRNGGSGEKLFF. CDR3 sequence (DNA): TGTGCCAGCAGAAACGGGGGATCTGGGGAAAAACTGTTTTTT.

The chain joins TRBV5-4 to TRBJ1-6; D may be TRBD1 (6 bases). The V end was cut by 5 bases, the J end by 10 bases, with 16 bases between. The CDR3 extends over 14 amino acids. CDR1 and CDR2 (germline): SGHNT, YYREEE (reference sequence). The CDR3 DNA reads TGTGCCAGCAGTATCGACAGGCTTGGGTCACCCCTCCACTTT. Its translation is CASSIDRLGSPLHF.

The CDR3 DNA follows: TGCGCCAGTGGCGAGACTGATCGCAATCAGCCCCAGCATTTT. Its protein is CASGETDRNQPQHF. The chain carries TRBV10-2 and TRBJ1-5; D gene ambiguous. This CDR3 spans 14 amino acids. Germline assignment: CDR1 WSHSY and CDR2 SAAADI. V was clipped by 9 bases and J by 2 bases, with 14 bases between them.

The chain combines TRBV7-6 with TRBJ2-3, with 8 bases fitting TRBD2. CDR1 SGHVS and CDR2 FNYEAQ come from the germline V gene. Trimming removed 0 bases from V and 5 bases from J; junction bases left unmatched: 7. CDR3 length: 16 residues. CDR3 DNA sequence: TGTGCCAGCAGCTTAGCACGGTGGCTAGCGGGAGATACGCAGTATTTT. It yields the protein CASSLARWLAGDTQYF.

The chain links TRBV5-1 to TRBJ1-2, with no clear D. Germline V CDR1 and CDR2: SGHRS, YFSETQ. The length of the CDR3 is 13 residues. With 6 bases removed from V and 8 bases from J, the gap between germline ends came to 17 bases. In DNA form, the CDR3 reads TGCGCCAGCACCCCCTTAGTCGGGAGGGGCTACACCTTC. This codes for CASTPLVGRGYTF. Full variable domain (missing parts from reference TRBV5-1 and TRBJ1-2): KAGVTQTPRYLIKTRGQQVTLSCSPISGHRSVSWYQQTPGQGLQFLFEYFSETQRNKGNFPGRFSGRQFSNSRSEMNVSTLELGDSALYLCASTPLVGRGYTFGSGTRLTVV.